Listed below are T cell receptor beta chains from one sample, sequenced in a study of Graves' ophthalmopathy and Graves' hyperthyroidism. TCRdb itself ran the multiplex PCR reads through MiXCR, one entry per CDR3 protein. This table has about 390,000 distinct CDR3 sequences, about 17% appearing once. The sample consisted of peripheral blood. These receptors originate from an adult woman with stable Graves' hyperthyroidism. CDR3s include the opening cysteine and the closing phenylalanine or tryptophan. Fields, in order: V gene, J gene, D gene, clone size, CDR3 protein, CDR3 DNA. A D gene is named only where the DNA matches it firmly. Some rows have no size entry. The others give once, few or many, or a class for an expanded clone.

>TRBV15|TRBJ2-7|TRBD1|NA
CAASRESGTGTYEQYF
TGTGCCGCCAGCAGAGAGTCCGGGACAGGGACCTACGAGCAGTACTTT
>TRBV6-1|TRBJ2-2|TRBD1|NA
CASRGQWGGELFF
TGTGCCAGCAGGGGACAGTGGGGCGGGGAGCTGTTTTTT
>TRBV28|TRBJ2-3|TRBD1|few
CASTPSPGQSTDTQYF
TGTGCCAGCACCCCCTCTCCGGGACAGAGCACAGATACGCAGTATTTT
>TRBV20-1|TRBJ1-2|TRBD1|many
CSAREGAYEGYTF
TGCAGTGCTAGGGAGGGGGCCTATGAGGGCTACACCTTC
>TRBV6-5|TRBJ1-1|NA|many
CASSYYKMNTEAFF
TGTGCCAGCAGTTATTACAAGATGAACACTGAAGCTTTCTTT
>TRBV7-9|TRBJ2-7|NA|many
CASSGLKTYEQYF
TGTGCCAGCTCTGGACTTAAGACCTACGAGCAGTACTTC
>TRBV20-1|TRBJ2-7|TRBD1|many
CSASWLGQGFGDEQYF
TGCAGTGCTAGCTGGCTCGGACAGGGATTTGGTGACGAGCAGTACTTC
>TRBV20-1|TRBJ2-3|NA|few
CSARGTSIDTQYF
TGCAGTGCTAGAGGAACTAGCATCGATACGCAGTATTTT
>TRBV2|TRBJ1-3|NA|many
CASSERGYPDTIYF
TGTGCCAGCAGTGAACGAGGATATCCCGACACCATATATTTT
>TRBV6-5|TRBJ1-5|NA|many
CASSNRVKQPQHF
TGTGCCAGCAGTAACAGGGTCAAACAGCCCCAGCATTTT
>TRBV20-1|TRBJ1-3|NA|many
CSARDSRESDGNTIYF
TGCAGTGCTAGAGATAGCAGGGAAAGTGACGGAAACACCATATATTTT
>TRBV29-1|TRBJ2-3|NA|many
CSVEGGTDTQYF
TGCAGCGTTGAGGGTGGGACAGATACGCAGTATTTT
>TRBV6-2/TRBV6-3|TRBJ2-5|NA|many
CASSYNRVETQYF
TGTGCCAGCAGTTACAACAGGGTGGAGACCCAGTACTTC
>TRBV12-3/TRBV12-4|TRBJ1-1|NA|many
CASRARAEAFF
TGTGCCAGCAGGGCGAGAGCTGAAGCTTTCTTT
>TRBV28|TRBJ1-2|NA|many
CASSLCYSSGATTSGYTF
TGTGCCAGCAGTTTATGCTATTCTTCGGGGGCGACGACTTCTGGCTACACCTTC
>TRBV4-2|TRBJ1-1|NA|many
CASSQGKVISEAFF
TGTGCCAGCAGCCAAGGCAAAGTCATATCTGAAGCTTTCTTT
>TRBV5-1|TRBJ1-2|NA|many
CASSIGSSGYTF
TGCGCCAGCAGCATAGGATCGAGTGGCTACACCTTC
>TRBV28|TRBJ1-2|NA|many
CASRLIGNYGYAF
TGTGCCAGCAGACTAATAGGAAACTATGGCTACGCCTTC
>TRBV28|TRBJ1-1|NA|many
CASSLPTVNTEAFF
TGTGCCAGCAGTTTACCCACAGTGAACACTGAAGCTTTCTTT
>TRBV19|TRBJ1-5|NA|few
CASTPRSNQPQHF
TGTGCCAGTACCCCTCGTAGCAATCAGCCCCAGCATTTT
>TRBV28|TRBJ2-6|NA|many
CASTSPSSGANVLTF
TGTGCCAGCACCTCCCCCTCCTCTGGGGCCAACGTCCTGACTTTC
>TRBV27|TRBJ2-7|NA|many
CASSLWASEVYEQYF
TGTGCCAGCAGTTTATGGGCTAGCGAGGTATACGAGCAGTACTTC
>TRBV19|TRBJ1-5|TRBD1|many
CASSGPDRGSNQPQHF
TGTGCCAGTAGCGGACCAGACAGGGGTAGCAATCAGCCCCAGCATTTT
>TRBV7-9|TRBJ2-5|NA|NA
CASSSPLQVQETQYF
TGTGCCAGCAGCTCCCCCTTACAGGTCCAAGAGACCCAGTACTTC
>TRBV12-3/TRBV12-4|TRBJ1-5|TRBD1|NA
CASRVGQGRNQPQHF
TGTGCCAGCAGGGTGGGACAGGGGCGCAATCAGCCCCAGCATTTT
>TRBV6-5|TRBJ2-7|NA|NA
CASSFWDYEQYF
TGTGCCAGCAGTTTTTGGGATTACGAGCAGTACTTC
>TRBV28|TRBJ2-7|TRBD2|many
CASIGSSGGRLPGREQYF
TGTGCCAGCATTGGTTCCTCCGGCGGGAGACTCCCGGGGCGGGAGCAGTACTTC
>TRBV6-2/TRBV6-3|TRBJ2-7|TRBD1|many
CASSRGTPGQDFYEQYF
TGTGCCAGCAGTCGTGGAACTCCGGGACAGGACTTCTACGAGCAGTACTTC
>TRBV12-3/TRBV12-4|TRBJ1-5|TRBD1|many
CASSSTGMVQPQHF
TGTGCCAGCAGCTCGACAGGGATGGTTCAGCCCCAGCATTTT
>TRBV20-1|TRBJ1-3|NA|many
CSVSGGGNTIYF
TGCAGTGTTTCTGGCGGTGGAAACACCATATATTTT
>TRBV19|TRBJ2-7|NA|NA
CASSIGQVYEQYF
TGTGCCAGTAGTATTGGCCAGGTCTACGAGCAGTACTTC
>TRBV20-1|TRBJ2-7|NA|many
CSARDLKTGWAYEQYF
TGCAGTGCTAGAGATCTAAAAACAGGTTGGGCCTACGAGCAGTACTTC
>TRBV27|TRBJ2-2|NA|many
CASSLYGTRELFF
TGTGCCAGCAGTTTATACGGCACCCGGGAGCTGTTTTTT
>TRBV11-2|TRBJ2-7|NA|many
CASSLFYKNYEQYF
TGTGCCAGCAGCTTATTTTACAAAAACTACGAGCAGTACTTC
>TRBV7-8|TRBJ2-7|TRBD2|many
CASSLGPRLAEPYEQYF
TGTGCCAGCAGCTTAGGCCCCCGACTAGCGGAGCCCTACGAGCAGTACTTC
>TRBV20-1|TRBJ2-7|NA|many
CSATHPGEQYF
TGCAGTGCTACCCATCCGGGGGAGCAGTACTTC
>TRBV4-2|TRBJ2-7|NA|many
CASSQDLRYEQYF
TGTGCCAGCAGCCAAGATCTCCGCTACGAGCAGTACTTC
>TRBV10-3|TRBJ2-7|NA|many
CAIRVDGGGEQYF
TGTGCCATCAGGGTAGACGGTGGTGGCGAGCAGTACTTC
>TRBV29-1|TRBJ2-2|NA|many
CAGQTGELFF
TGCGCAGGGCAGACTGGGGAGCTGTTTTTT
>TRBV11-1|TRBJ2-7|TRBD2|many
CASSSVLAGPFSYEQYF
TGTGCCAGCAGCTCGGTACTAGCGGGACCTTTTTCCTACGAGCAGTACTTC
>TRBV2|TRBJ2-7|TRBD1|NA
CASSVGQGIYEQYF
TGTGCCAGCAGTGTGGGACAGGGGATCTACGAGCAGTACTTC
>TRBV2|TRBJ1-2|TRBD1|NA
CASEGQGLANYGYTF
TGTGCCAGTGAGGGACAGGGTTTAGCTAACTATGGCTACACCTTC
>TRBV5-1|TRBJ2-3|TRBD2|NA
CASSLGTSGKKEDTQYF
TGCGCCAGCAGCTTGGGGACTAGCGGCAAAAAGGAAGATACGCAGTATTTT
>TRBV11-2|TRBJ2-7|TRBD1|many
CASSLHPQGDYEQYF
TGTGCCAGCAGCTTACACCCGCAGGGGGACTACGAGCAGTACTTC
>TRBV12-3/TRBV12-4|TRBJ1-1|NA|NA
CASRTTWKAGTEAFF
TGTGCCAGCAGGACTACCTGGAAGGCGGGGACTGAAGCTTTCTTT
>TRBV5-1|TRBJ1-1|NA|many
CASSAGTVRRDEAFF
TGCGCCAGCAGCGCCGGGACCGTCCGCCGAGATGAAGCTTTCTTT
>TRBV30|TRBJ2-4|NA|many
CAWKGGSAKNIQYF
TGTGCCTGGAAGGGCGGTTCGGCCAAAAACATTCAGTACTTC
>TRBV6-5|TRBJ2-7|TRBD2|few
CASSYSGSGVYEQYF
TGTGCCAGCAGTTACTCGGGTAGCGGGGTCTACGAGCAGTACTTC
>TRBV5-1|TRBJ2-6|NA|many
CASSPEAGANVLTF
TGCGCCAGCAGCCCTGAGGCTGGGGCCAACGTCCTGACTTTC
>TRBV6-2/TRBV6-3|TRBJ2-7|NA|many
CASTPLGAGNSYEQYF
TGTGCCAGCACCCCACTGGGGGCGGGAAACTCCTACGAGCAGTACTTC
>TRBV20-1|TRBJ1-2|NA|many
CSAGEQATLEYGYTF
TGCAGTGCAGGAGAACAGGCAACGCTAGAGTATGGCTACACCTTC
>TRBV20-1|TRBJ1-1|NA|many
CSASDRIVGAFF
TGCAGTGCTAGCGACAGGATCGTGGGAGCTTTCTTT
>TRBV27|TRBJ1-1|NA|many
CASSLTDMNTEAFF
TGTGCCAGCAGTCTGACAGACATGAACACTGAAGCTTTCTTT